This is a list of T cell receptor beta chains from one sample in a study of T cell repertoires in cytomegalovirus infection. Using its own MiXCR run on the reads, TCRdb lists one record per CDR3 protein. This repertoire shows over 300,000 distinct CDR3 sequences, 15% to 20% found once; its top ten account for 12%. Sequencing was carried out using PBMCs. The source of these receptors is a human donor in good health (CMV status not recorded). Some clones in this sample may be carry-over from other donors' samples. The CDR3 runs from the conserved cysteine through the conserved F or W. The D gene is left open where the match is weak. Part of the rows lack a size; the others show once, few, many or a class for expanded clones.

j_gene,abundance,d_gene,v_gene,CDR3aa,CDR3nt
TRBJ1-1,many,TRBD1,TRBV4-2,CASSAGQNMNTEAFF,TGTGCCAGCAGCGCGGGACAGAACATGAACACTGAAGCTTTCTTT
TRBJ2-1,.,TRBD1,TRBV6-6,CASRIGQGYGDEQFF,TGTGCCAGCAGGATAGGACAGGGCTATGGGGATGAGCAGTTCTTC
TRBJ2-2,few,.,TRBV10-3,CAISEPGENTGELFF,TGTGCCATCAGTGAGCCGGGGGAGAACACCGGGGAGCTGTTTTTT
TRBJ1-2,few,TRBD1,TRBV20-1,CSARDSGQGYGYTF,TGCAGTGCTAGAGATTCGGGACAGGGTTATGGCTACACCTTC
TRBJ2-1,.,TRBD2,TRBV19,CASKSGGGLVNEQFF,TGTGCCAGTAAAAGCGGGGGGGGCCTAGTGAATGAGCAGTTCTTC
TRBJ2-7,.,TRBD1,TRBV4-1,CATQVPTGTGVFYEQYF,TGCGCCACCCAGGTACCGACCGGGACAGGGGTTTTTTACGAGCAGTACTTC
TRBJ1-1,.,.,TRBV10-3,CATAKGDTEAFF,TGTGCCACCGCCAAGGGGGACACTGAAGCTTTCTTT
TRBJ1-3,many,.,TRBV6-6,CASSYGSRDSGNTIYF,TGTGCCAGCAGTTACGGTAGCAGGGACTCTGGAAACACCATATATTTT
TRBJ1-1,many,TRBD1,TRBV12-3/TRBV12-4,CASRERRQGPNTEAFF,TGTGCCAGCAGGGAGAGACGACAGGGGCCGAACACTGAAGCTTTCTTT
TRBJ1-5,many,.,TRBV19,CASSMYREQPQHF,TGTGCCAGTAGTATGTACAGGGAGCAGCCCCAGCATTTT
TRBJ2-7,.,.,TRBV6-5,CASSYSVAGNYEQYF,TGTGCCAGCAGTTACTCGGTTGCCGGTAACTACGAGCAGTACTTC
TRBJ2-5,many,.,TRBV7-2,CASSLRRQTGTQYF,TGTGCCAGCAGCTTACGAAGGCAGACGGGGACCCAGTACTTC
TRBJ1-1,.,TRBD1,TRBV4-1,CASSQELLQGAGNTEAFF,TGCGCCAGCAGCCAAGAGTTACTCCAGGGGGCGGGTAACACTGAAGCTTTCTTT
TRBJ2-1,few,TRBD1,TRBV4-1,CASSQAGTGSSYNEQFF,TGCGCCAGCAGCCAAGCCGGGACAGGGAGCTCCTACAATGAGCAGTTCTTC
TRBJ2-2,many,TRBD2,TRBV4-1,CASSRPGLAGNTGELFF,TGCGCCAGCAGCCGACCGGGACTAGCGGGGAACACCGGGGAGCTGTTTTTT
TRBJ2-7,.,TRBD1,TRBV12-5,CASGPGQGLYEQYF,TGTGCTAGTGGCCCGGGACAGGGGTTATACGAGCAGTACTTC
TRBJ2-3,.,.,TRBV12-3/TRBV12-4,CASSLARGGLDTQYF,TGTGCCAGCAGTTTAGCGCGCGGGGGCTTAGATACGCAGTATTTT
TRBJ2-7,few,.,TRBV20-1,CSAGVVYEQYF,TGCAGTGCTGGGGTAGTATACGAGCAGTACTTC
TRBJ2-3,.,TRBD2,TRBV14,CASSPRGAPRTDTQYF,TGTGCCAGCAGCCCGCGGGGGGCCCCCCGCACAGATACGCAGTATTTT
TRBJ2-7,few,.,TRBV6-1,CASSYPGAEQYF,TGTGCCAGCAGTTACCCAGGGGCCGAGCAGTACTTC
TRBJ2-2,.,.,TRBV6-1,CASSDTGVRFANTGELFF,TGTGCCAGCAGTGATACGGGGGTCCGTTTCGCGAACACCGGGGAGCTGTTTTTT
TRBJ2-5,many,TRBD1,TRBV24-1,CATSPSTGEETQYF,TGTGCCACCAGCCCCTCGACAGGGGAAGAGACCCAGTACTTC
TRBJ2-3,few,TRBD2,TRBV10-3,CAISELASGADTQYF,TGTGCCATCAGTGAACTGGCTAGCGGGGCAGATACGCAGTATTTT
TRBJ2-3,many,.,TRBV12-3/TRBV12-4,CASSRGGGGVTDTQYF,TGTGCCAGTTCTCGTGGGGGCGGGGGAGTCACAGATACGCAGTATTTT
TRBJ1-1,.,TRBD1,TRBV4-3,CASSQDRAAEAFF,TGCGCCAGCAGCCAGGACAGGGCGGCTGAAGCTTTCTTT
TRBJ2-1,few,.,TRBV6-1,CASSEGGSQYNEQFF,TGTGCCAGCAGTGAAGGGGGCAGTCAGTACAATGAGCAGTTCTTC
TRBJ2-1,.,TRBD2,TRBV7-2,CASSISSGGAYNEQFF,TGTGCCAGCAGCATTTCTAGCGGGGGGGCGTACAATGAGCAGTTCTTC
TRBJ1-6,few,TRBD1,TRBV20-1,CSAYIRDSASSYNSPLHF,TGCAGTGCATATATCAGGGACAGTGCGAGCTCCTATAATTCACCCCTCCACTTT